These 10 T cell receptor beta chains were sequenced from one sample in a study of blood T cell repertoires in COVID-19. TCRdb's table, derived via immunoSEQ multiplex PCR, lists solely in-frame clones and lacks some. The repertoire consists of roughly 500,000 clones, with roughly 87% occurring once and the leading ten covering around 0.92%. The sequenced sample was peripheral blood. These receptors all come from a man between 18 and 29 years old with COVID-19, enrolled during active disease.

The chain has TRBV6-5 and TRBJ2-1; no reliable D call. The V and J ends lost 8 bases and 0 bases respectively, with 5 bases between them. CDR1 MNHEY and CDR2 SVGAGI come from the germline V gene. There are 12 residues in the CDR3. The CDR3 DNA follows: TGTGCCAGCGGTAGCTCCTACAATGAGCAGTTCTTC. Its translation: CASGSSYNEQFF.

The gene calls are TRBV3-1 (or the pseudogene TRBV3-2) and TRBJ1-5, with a tentative D call TRBD1 (5 bases). Germline V gene sequence: CDR1 LGHDT, CDR2 YNNKEL (reference sequence). This CDR3 spans 14 amino acids. The V gene lost 4 bases and the J gene lost 4 bases, with 11 bases spanning the gap. For the CDR3, the DNA is TGTGCCAGCAGCCCTTTCCGGGGGAATCAGCCCCAGCATTTT. This gives the protein CASSPFRGNQPQHF.

Details on this clone: Within the sample, other DNA sequences also encode this same CDR3. V and J are TRBV27 and TRBJ1-5, with TRBD1 identical over 7 bases. V trimming: 1 base; J trimming: 7 bases; junction bases outside the gene matches: 4. The CDR3 spans 14 residues. CDR1 is MNHEY and CDR2 is SMNVEV in the germline V gene (reference sequence). In DNA form, the CDR3 reads TGTGCCAGCAGTTTATTGGGCAGGGGGCAGCCCCAGCATTTT. This gives the protein CASSLLGRGQPQHF.

The chain combines TRBV10-3 with TRBJ1-2; TRBD1 matches 8 bases. The CDR3 is made up of 12 amino acids. J gave up 7 bases and V 4 bases, and 2 bases lay outside the gene matches. Germline V gene sequence: CDR1 ENHRY, CDR2 SYGVKD. The CDR3 nucleotides are TGTGCCATCAGTGCGACAGGGGCTGGCTACACCTTC. Protein: CAISATGAGYTF.

This chain uses TRBV2 with TRBJ1-5; D is perhaps TRBD1 (5 bases). Deletions cut 3 bases from V and 2 bases from J, with 11 bases between. Germline loops: CDR1 SNHLY, CDR2 FYNNEI. This CDR3 comprises 15 residues. DNA of the CDR3: TGTGCCAGCAGTGAGGATCTAGGGGGCAATCAGCCCCAGCATTTT. Translating gives CASSEDLGGNQPQHF.

The chain recombines TRBV10-3 with TRBJ2-3; 8 nucleotides match TRBD2. CDR3 length: 14 amino acids. The V gene end was trimmed by 10 bases and the J gene end by 4 bases; junction bases not matched to a gene: 10. Germline V gene lookup returns CDR1 ENHRY and CDR2 SYGVKD. In DNA, the CDR3 is TGTGCCACGTACGGGGGGGATATATCAGATACGCAGTATTTT. It encodes CATYGGDISDTQYF.

The rearrangement joins TRBV24-1 to TRBJ2-5; maybe TRBD2 (5 bases). The germline CDR1 and CDR2 sequences are KGHDR and SFDVKD. This CDR3 region has 15 residues. Trimming pared 3 bases from V and 2 bases from J, leaving 12 bases between. The DNA for the CDR3 is TGTGCCACCAGTGATCCCGGTTCGGGGCAAGAGACCCAGTACTTC. It translates to CATSDPGSGQETQYF.

V usage is TRBV9 and J usage is TRBJ2-3; a possible D gene is TRBD2 (5 bases). Germline V CDR1 and CDR2: SGDLS, YYNGEE. This CDR3 has 15 amino acids. V lost 0 bases and J lost 2, with 10 bases in between. The CDR3: CASSVATGNTDTQYF. The DNA for the CDR3 is TGTGCCAGCAGCGTAGCTACGGGGAACACAGATACGCAGTATTTT.

The chain is built from TRBV5-4 and TRBJ2-4; tentative D call: TRBD1 (6 bases). This CDR3 comprises 12 residues. Trimming cost V 0 bases and J 13 bases, with 11 bases left between them. Germline V gene sequence: CDR1 SGHNT, CDR2 YYREEE (reference sequence). CDR3 residues: CASSLAGTQQYF. The CDR3 bases are TGTGCCAGCAGCTTGGCCGGGACACAACAGTACTTC.

The rearrangement links TRBV7-8 to TRBJ2-1; 11 bases line up with TRBD1. The CDR3 loop spans 14 amino acids. Unmatched junction bases numbered 5, after V lost 4 bases and J lost 9 bases. Per germline, CDR1 SGHVS and CDR2 FQNEAQ. The CDR3 DNA sequence: TGTGCCAGCAGCTCAGGACAGGGGGCCGGTGAGCAGTTCTTC. This codes for CASSSGQGAGEQFF.